This paragraph covers one T cell receptor (beta chain) sequence. This sample stems from a study of regulatory T cells in long-lasting Graves disease. Time point here: newly diagnosed GD, antithyroid drugs for less than 3 months. After RNA was extracted from PBMCs, the TCR library was made from it. Blood from the periphery, 8.5 to 9 milliliters in all, was drawn into EDTA tubes. In germline, CDR1 is SGHTA, CDR2 FQGNSA. V was shortened by 3 bases and J by 8 bases, with 16 bases between the two germline ends. CDR3 length: 14 amino acids. Relying on iRepertoire HTBI primers and Arm-PCR of CDR3 regions, the team built TCR beta libraries. MiXCR, applied by TCRdb to the multiplex PCR reads, yields one record per CDR3 protein. Among approximately 300,000 distinct CDR3 sequences listed, 18% were seen once.

V and J are TRBV7-2 and TRBJ1-2; D may be TRBD1 (5 bases). This sequence originates from a female donor with Graves disease. Material: peripheral blood mononuclear cells (PBMCs), obtained at new diagnosis, from a patient treated with antithyroid drugs. For the CDR3, the DNA is TGTGCCAGCAGCTTCCCCGGGACCCGCGGGGGCTACACCTTC. It codes for CASSFPGTRGGYTF.